This T cell receptor beta chain was sequenced in a study of cytomegalovirus exposure and HLA in healthy donors. Primers: 60 Vbeta forward and 13 Jbeta reverse. Clones were sequenced by immunoSEQ multiplex PCR, and TCRdb holds only the in-frame ones, with some missing. The sample includes 90,000 to 130,000 clones. On this clone itself: The antigen is not known.

The CDR3 covers 17 residues. Trimming removed 4 bases from V and 2 bases from J, with 24 bases in between. Germline CDR1 and CDR2: SQVTM and ANQGSEA. Overall study findings and caveats: It is likely that the observed cluster of highly shared sequence variants was a sequencing artifact. For TCR beta chains, V- and J-gene trimming was later linked to a missense DCLRE1C variant. There were some V segments, including TRBV6-2 and TRBV6-3, excluded as indistinguishable.

The clonotype originates from a man between 35 and 55 years old in good health and CMV-seropositive. The V call is TRBV29-1, the J call TRBJ2-7; weak D call: TRBD1 (7 bases). Sample: PBMCs. Written as DNA, the CDR3 is TGCAGCGTTGGGAGGATGGCCCAGGGGGGCTCCGCCTACGAGCAGTACTTC. It is translated as CSVGRMAQGGSAYEQYF.